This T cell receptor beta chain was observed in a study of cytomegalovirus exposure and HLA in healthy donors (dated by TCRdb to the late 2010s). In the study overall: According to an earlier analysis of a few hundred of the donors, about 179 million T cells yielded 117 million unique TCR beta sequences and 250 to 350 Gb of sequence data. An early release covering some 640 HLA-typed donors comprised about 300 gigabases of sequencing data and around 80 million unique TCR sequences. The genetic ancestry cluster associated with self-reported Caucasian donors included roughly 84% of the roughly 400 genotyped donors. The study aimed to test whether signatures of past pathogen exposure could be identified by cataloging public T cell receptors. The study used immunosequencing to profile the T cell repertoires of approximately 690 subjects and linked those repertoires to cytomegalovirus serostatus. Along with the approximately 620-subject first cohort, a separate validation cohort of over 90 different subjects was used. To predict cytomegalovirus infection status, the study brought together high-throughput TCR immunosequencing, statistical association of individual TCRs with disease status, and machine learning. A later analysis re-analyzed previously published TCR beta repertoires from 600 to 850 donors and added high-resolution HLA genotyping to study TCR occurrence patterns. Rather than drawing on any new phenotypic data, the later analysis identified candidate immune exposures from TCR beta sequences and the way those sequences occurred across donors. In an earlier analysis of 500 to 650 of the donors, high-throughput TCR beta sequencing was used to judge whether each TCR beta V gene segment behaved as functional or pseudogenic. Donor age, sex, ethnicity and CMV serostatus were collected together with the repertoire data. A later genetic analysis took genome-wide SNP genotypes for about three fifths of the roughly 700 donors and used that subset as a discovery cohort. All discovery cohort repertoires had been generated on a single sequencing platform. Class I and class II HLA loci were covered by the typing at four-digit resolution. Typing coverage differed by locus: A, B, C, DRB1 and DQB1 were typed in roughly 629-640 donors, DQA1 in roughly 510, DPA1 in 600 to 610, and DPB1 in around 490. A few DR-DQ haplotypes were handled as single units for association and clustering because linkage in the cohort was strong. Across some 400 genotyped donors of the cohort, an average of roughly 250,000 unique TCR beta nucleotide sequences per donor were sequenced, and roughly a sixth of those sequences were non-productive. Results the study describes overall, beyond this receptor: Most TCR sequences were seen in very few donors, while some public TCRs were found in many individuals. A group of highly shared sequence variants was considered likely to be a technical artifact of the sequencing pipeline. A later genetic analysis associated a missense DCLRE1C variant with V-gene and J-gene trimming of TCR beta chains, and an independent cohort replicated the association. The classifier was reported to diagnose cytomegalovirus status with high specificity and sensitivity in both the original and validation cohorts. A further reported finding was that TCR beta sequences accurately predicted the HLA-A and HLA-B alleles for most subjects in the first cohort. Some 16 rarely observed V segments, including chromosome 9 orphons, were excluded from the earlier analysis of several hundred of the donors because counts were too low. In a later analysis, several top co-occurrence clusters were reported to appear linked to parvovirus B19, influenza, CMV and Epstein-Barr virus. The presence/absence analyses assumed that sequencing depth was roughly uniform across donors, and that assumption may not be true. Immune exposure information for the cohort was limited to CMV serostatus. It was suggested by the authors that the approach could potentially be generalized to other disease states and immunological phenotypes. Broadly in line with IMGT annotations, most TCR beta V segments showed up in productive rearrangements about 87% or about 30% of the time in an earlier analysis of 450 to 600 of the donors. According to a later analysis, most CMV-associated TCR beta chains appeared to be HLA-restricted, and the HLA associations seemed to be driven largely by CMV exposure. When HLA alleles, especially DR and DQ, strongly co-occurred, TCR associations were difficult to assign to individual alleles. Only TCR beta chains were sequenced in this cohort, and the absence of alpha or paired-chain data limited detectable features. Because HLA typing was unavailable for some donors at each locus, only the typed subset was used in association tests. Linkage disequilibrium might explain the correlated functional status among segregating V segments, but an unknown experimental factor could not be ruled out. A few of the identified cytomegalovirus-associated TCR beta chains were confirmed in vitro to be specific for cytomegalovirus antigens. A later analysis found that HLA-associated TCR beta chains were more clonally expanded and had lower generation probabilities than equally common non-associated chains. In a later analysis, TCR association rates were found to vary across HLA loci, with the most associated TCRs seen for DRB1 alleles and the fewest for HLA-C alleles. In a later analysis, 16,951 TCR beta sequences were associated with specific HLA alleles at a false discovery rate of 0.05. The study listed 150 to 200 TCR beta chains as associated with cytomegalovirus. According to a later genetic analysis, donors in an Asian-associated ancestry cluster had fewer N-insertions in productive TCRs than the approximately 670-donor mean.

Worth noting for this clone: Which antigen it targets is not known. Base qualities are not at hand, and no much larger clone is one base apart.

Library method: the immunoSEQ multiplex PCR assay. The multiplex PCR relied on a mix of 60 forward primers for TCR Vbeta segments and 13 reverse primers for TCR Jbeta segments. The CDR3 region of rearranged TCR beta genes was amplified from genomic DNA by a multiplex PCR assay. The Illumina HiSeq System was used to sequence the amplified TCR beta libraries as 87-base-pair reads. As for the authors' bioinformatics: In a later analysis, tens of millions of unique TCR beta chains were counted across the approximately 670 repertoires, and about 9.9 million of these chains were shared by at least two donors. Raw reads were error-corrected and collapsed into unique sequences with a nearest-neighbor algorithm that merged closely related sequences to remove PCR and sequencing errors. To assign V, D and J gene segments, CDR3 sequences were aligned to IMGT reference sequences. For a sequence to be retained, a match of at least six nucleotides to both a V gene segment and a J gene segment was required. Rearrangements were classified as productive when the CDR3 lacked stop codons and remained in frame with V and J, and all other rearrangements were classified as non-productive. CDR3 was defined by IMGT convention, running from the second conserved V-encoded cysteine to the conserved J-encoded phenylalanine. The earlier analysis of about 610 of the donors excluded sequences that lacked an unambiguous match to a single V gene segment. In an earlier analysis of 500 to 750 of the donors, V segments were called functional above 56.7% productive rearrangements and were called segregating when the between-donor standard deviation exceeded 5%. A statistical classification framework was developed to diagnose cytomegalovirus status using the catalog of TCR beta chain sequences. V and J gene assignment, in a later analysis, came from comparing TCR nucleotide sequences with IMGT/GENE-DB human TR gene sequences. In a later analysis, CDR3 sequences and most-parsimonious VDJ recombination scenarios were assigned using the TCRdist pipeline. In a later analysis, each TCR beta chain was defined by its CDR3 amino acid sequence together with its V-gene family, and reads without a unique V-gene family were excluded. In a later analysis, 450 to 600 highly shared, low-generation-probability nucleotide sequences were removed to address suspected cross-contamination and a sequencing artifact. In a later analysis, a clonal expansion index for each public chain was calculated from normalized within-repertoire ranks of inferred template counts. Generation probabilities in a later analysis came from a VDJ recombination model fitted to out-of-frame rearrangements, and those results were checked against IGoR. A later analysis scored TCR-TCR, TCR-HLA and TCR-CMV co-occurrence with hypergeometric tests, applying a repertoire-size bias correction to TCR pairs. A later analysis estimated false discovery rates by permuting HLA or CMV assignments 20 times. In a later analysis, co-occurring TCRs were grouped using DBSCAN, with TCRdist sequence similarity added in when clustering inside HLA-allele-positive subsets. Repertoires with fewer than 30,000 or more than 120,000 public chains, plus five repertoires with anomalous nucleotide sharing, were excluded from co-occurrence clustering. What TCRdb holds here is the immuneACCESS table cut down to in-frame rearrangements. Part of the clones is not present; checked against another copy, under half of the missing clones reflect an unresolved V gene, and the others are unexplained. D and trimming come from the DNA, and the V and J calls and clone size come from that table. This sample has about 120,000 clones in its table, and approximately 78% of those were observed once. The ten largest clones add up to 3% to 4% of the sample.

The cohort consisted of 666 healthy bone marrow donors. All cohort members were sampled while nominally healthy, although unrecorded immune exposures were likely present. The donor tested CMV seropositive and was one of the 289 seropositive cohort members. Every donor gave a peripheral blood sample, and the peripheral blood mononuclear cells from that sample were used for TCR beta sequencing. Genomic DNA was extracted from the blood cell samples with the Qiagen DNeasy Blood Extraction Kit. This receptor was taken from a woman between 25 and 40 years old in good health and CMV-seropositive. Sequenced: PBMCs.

CDR3 protein: CASSLMGGTEAFF. The DNA reads TGTGCCAGCAGCTTGATGGGGGGCACTGAAGCTTTCTTT. Here the chain combines TRBV5-6 and TRBJ1-1; a tentative D call is TRBD1 (5 bases match). From cysteine to phenylalanine, the CDR3 is 13 amino acids long. The kept DNA is CDR3 alone, 39 bases in frame from the first base. CDR1 and CDR2 are read off the germline V gene as SGHDT and YYEEEE. V is shortened by 1 base, J by 4 bases, and the region joining them spans 8 bases. Outside the CDR3, residues come from the reference TRBV5-6 and TRBJ1-1 proteins, so the full variable domain is: DAGVTQSPTHLIKTRGQQVTLRCSPKSGHDTVSWYQQALGQGPQFIFQYYEEEERQRGNFPDRFSGHQFPNYSSELNVNALLLGDSALYLCASSLMGGTEAFFGQGTRLTVV.